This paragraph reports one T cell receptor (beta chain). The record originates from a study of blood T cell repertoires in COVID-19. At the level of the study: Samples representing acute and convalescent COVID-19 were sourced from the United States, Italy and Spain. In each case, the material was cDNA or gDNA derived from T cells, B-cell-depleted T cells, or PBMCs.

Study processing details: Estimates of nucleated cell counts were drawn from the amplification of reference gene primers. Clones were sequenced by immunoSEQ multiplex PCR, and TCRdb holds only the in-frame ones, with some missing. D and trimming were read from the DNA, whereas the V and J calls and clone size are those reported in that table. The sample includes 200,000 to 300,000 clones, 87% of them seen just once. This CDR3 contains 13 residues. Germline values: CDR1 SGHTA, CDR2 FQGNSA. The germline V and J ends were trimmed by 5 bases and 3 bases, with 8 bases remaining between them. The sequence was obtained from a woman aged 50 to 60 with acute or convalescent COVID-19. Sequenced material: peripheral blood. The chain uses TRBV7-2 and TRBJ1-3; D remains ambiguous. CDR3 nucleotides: TGTGCCAGCAGCACTACTAGTGGAAACACCATATATTTT. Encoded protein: CASSTTSGNTIYF.